This paragraph covers one T cell receptor (beta chain) sequence. Per the authors' pipeline: Estimated nucleated cell counts came from reference gene primer amplification. Generated by immunoSEQ multiplex PCR, the TCRdb table keeps only in-frame clones and is missing some. The DNA gave D and trimming, while V, J and clone size come from that table. The data hold approximately 31,000 clones, with almost 90% observed a single time. This sample was taken from a study of blood T cell repertoires in COVID-19. Across the whole study: From the United States, Italy and Spain came samples of acute and convalescent COVID-19. T cells, B-cell-depleted T cells, or PBMCs supplied cDNA or gDNA.

The CDR3 totals 15 residues. J was trimmed by 10 bases and V by 3 bases; bases with no gene match: 7. The germline V gene has CDR1 SGHTA and CDR2 FQGNSA. The chain recombines TRBV7-2 with TRBJ1-6; 9 bases line up with TRBD1. This TCR was recovered from a man in his sixties with active COVID-19. The specimen was peripheral blood. The CDR3 loop reads CASSFYTGGRSPLHF. In DNA form, the CDR3 reads TGTGCCAGCAGCTTTTACACAGGGGGCAGGTCACCCCTCCACTTT.